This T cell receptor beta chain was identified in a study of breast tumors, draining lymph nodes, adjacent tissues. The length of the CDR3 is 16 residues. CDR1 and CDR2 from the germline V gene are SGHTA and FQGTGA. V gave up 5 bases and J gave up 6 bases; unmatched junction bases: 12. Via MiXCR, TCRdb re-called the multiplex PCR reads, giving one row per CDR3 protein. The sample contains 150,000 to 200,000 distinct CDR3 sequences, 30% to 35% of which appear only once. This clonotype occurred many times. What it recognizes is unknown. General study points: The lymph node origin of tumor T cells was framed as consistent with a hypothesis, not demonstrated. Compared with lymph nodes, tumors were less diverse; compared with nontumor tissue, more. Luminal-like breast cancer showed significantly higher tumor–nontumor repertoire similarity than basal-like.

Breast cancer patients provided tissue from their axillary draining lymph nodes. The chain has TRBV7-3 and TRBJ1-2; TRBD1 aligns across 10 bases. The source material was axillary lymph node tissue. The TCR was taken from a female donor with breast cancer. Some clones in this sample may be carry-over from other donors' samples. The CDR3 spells CASSISGTGVSDGYTF. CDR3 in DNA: TGTGCCAGCAGCATCTCCGGGACAGGGGTATCGGATGGCTACACCTTC.